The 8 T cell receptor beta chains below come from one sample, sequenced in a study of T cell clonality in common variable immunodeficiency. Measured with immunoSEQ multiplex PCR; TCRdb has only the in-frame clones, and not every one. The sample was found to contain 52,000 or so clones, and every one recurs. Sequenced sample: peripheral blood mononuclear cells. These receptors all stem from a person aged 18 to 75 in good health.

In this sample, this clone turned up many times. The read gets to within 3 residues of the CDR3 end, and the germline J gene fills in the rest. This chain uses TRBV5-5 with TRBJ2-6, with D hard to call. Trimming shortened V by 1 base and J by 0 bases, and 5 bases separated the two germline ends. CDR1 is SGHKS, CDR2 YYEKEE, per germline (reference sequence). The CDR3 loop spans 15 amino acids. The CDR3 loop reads CASSLHSSGANVLTF. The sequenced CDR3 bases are TGTGCCAGCAGCTTGCATAGCTCTGGGGCCAACGTC.

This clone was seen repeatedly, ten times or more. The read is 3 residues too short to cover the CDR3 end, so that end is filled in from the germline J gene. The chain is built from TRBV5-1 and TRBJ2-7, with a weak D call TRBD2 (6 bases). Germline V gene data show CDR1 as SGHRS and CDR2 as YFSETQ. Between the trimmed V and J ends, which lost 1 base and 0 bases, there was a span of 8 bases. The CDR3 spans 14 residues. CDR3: CASSLRTISYEQYF. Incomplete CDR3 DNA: TGCGCCAGCAGCTTGCGGACTATCTCCTACGAG.

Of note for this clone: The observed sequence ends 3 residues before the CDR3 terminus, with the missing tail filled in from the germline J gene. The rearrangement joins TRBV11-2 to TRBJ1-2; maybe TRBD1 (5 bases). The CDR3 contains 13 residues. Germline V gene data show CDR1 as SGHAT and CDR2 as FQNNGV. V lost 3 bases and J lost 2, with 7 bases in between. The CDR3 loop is CASSLGLNYGYTF. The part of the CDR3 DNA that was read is TGTGCCAGCAGCTTGGGGCTGAACTATGGC.

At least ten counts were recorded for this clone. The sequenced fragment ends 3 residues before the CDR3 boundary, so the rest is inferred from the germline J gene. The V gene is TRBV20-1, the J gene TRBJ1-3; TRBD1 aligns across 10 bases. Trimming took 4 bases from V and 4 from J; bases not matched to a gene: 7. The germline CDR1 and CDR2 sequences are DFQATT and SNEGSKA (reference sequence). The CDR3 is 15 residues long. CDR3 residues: CSAKLTTGGGNTIYF. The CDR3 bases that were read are TGCAGTGCTAAACTAACGACAGGGGGCGGAAACACC.

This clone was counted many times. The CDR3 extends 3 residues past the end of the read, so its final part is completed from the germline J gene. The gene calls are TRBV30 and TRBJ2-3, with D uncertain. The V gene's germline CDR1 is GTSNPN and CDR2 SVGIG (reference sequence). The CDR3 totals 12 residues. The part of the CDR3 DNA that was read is TGTGCCTGGAACAAAGATCAAGAGACG. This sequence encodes CAWNKDQET. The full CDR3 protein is CAWNKDQETQYF.

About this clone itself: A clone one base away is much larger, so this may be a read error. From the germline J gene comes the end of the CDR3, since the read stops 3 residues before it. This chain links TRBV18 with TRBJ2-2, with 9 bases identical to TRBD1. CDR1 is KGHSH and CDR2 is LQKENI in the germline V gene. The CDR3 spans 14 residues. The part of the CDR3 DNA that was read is TGTGCCAGCTCAATGGGACAGGGATATGAAAAG. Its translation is CASSMGQGYEK. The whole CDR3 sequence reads CASSMGQGYEKLFF.

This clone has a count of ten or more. The CDR3 bases that were read are TGCAGTGCTAAGTGGGGGTCCCCAGGGGATGAG. Its protein is CSAKWGSPGDE. The whole CDR3 protein is CSAKWGSPGDEQFF. V gene TRBV20-1 combines with J gene TRBJ2-1, with a tentative D call TRBD1 (6 bases). The CDR3 extends 3 residues past the end of the read, so its final part is completed from the germline J gene. CDR3 length: 14 residues. Trimming took 4 bases from V and 8 from J, leaving 18 bases between them. Germline CDR1 is DFQATT and CDR2 is SNEGSKA (reference sequence).

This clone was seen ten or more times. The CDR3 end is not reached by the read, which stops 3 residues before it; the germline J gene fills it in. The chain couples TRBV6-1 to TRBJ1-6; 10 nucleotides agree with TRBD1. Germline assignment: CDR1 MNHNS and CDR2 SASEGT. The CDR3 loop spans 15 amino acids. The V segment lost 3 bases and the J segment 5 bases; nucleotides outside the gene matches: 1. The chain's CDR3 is CASSEGTGDNSPLHF. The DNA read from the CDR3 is TGTGCCAGCAGTGAGGGGACAGGGGATAATTCACCC.